The next 4 T cell receptor beta chains were all read from a single sample in a study of regulatory T cells in long-lasting Graves disease. For TCR beta, libraries came from iRepertoire HTBI primers and Arm-PCR of CDR3 regions. TCRdb re-called the multiplex PCR reads through MiXCR, storing one row per CDR3 protein. This sample has 450,000 to 650,000 distinct CDR3 sequences; about 16% occur once, and the top ten carry approximately 25%. The time point denotes: newly diagnosed GD, antithyroid drugs for less than 3 months. RNA from PBMCs was the source of the TCR library. These data are also associated with another study on T cells in Graves' hyperthyroidism and ophthalmopathy.

The specimen comprised peripheral blood mononuclear cells (PBMCs), sampled at new diagnosis, from a patient treated with antithyroid drugs. The receptors here all came from a middle-aged woman with Graves disease.

Details on this clonotype: A much larger clonotype is one base distant, so this may be a read error. The rearrangement links TRBV2 to TRBJ1-5; D unclear. V lost 3 bases and J lost 4, with 10 bases in between. The CDR3 loop spans 14 amino acids. CDR1 and CDR2 (germline): SNHLY, FYNNEI. The CDR3 DNA sequence: TGTGCCAGCAGTGAGGGTCAGGTTAATCAGCCCCAGCATTTT. This sequence encodes CASSEGQVNQPQHF.

This clonotype was seen at least ten times. This chain joins TRBV6-1 and TRBJ1-1; D remains ambiguous. Germline V lookup: CDR1 MNHNS, CDR2 SASEGT. The CDR3 runs to 13 residues. V was pared by 7 bases and J by 3 bases, with 12 bases between. CDR3 coding DNA: TGTGCCAGCACCCGGGCGGCGGACACTGAAGCTTTCTTT. Protein sequence: CASTRAADTEAFF.

J is TRBJ2-1 and V is TRBV30; D gene unclear. CDR1 is GTSNPN and CDR2 is SVGIG in the germline V gene (reference sequence). The V and J ends lost 4 bases and 6 bases respectively, with 10 bases between them. This CDR3 has 12 residues. CDR3 sequence reads: CAWTGSANEQFF. CDR3 nucleotide sequence: TGTGCCTGGACGGGCTCGGCCAATGAGCAGTTCTTC.

This clonotype was seen repeatedly, ten times or more. This chain uses TRBV29-1 with TRBJ1-1; 8 nucleotides line up with TRBD1. CDR3 length: 15 amino acids. Germline V lookup: CDR1 SQVTM, CDR2 ANQGSEA. V shed 6 bases, J shed 2 bases, and the junction held 11 bases outside the gene matches. CDR3 DNA: TGCAGCGTAGCCGACAGGGGCGATGGAAACACTGAAGCTTTCTTT. Amino acid sequence: CSVADRGDGNTEAFF.